This T cell receptor beta chain was retrieved from a study of blood T cells in healthy people across ages. As for the study in general: The template switching approach captured approximately one barcoded beta molecule for every two T cells. General study results and limits: Older age coincided with a roughly linear decline in TCR beta diversity per million T cells.

The authors ran a second PCR of about 6 to 11 cycles using a sample-barcoded 5' primer and a J-beta primer mix. The study obtained at least 3 million CDR3-containing paired-end reads from every sample. TCRdb analysed the 5' RACE reads with MiXCR anew, one entry per CDR3 protein. Altogether 790,000 or so distinct CDR3 sequences are present, around half being singletons, with the ten largest covering 15% to 20%. Each sample used at least 6 million PBMCs. To note about this clonotype: Its antigen is as yet unknown. Sequence at one end of the junction differs from germline and may be a read error.

The CDR3 is made up of 13 amino acids. CDR1 is SQVTM, CDR2 ANQGSEA, per germline. The rearrangement uses TRBV29-1 and TRBJ1-2, with D unresolved. This sequence was found in a man older than 75 in good health. Sequencing was carried out using blood. The CDR3 is CSVEFQLGYGYTF. The CDR3 DNA reads TGCAGCGTTGAATTTCAACTGGGCTATGGCTACACCTTT.